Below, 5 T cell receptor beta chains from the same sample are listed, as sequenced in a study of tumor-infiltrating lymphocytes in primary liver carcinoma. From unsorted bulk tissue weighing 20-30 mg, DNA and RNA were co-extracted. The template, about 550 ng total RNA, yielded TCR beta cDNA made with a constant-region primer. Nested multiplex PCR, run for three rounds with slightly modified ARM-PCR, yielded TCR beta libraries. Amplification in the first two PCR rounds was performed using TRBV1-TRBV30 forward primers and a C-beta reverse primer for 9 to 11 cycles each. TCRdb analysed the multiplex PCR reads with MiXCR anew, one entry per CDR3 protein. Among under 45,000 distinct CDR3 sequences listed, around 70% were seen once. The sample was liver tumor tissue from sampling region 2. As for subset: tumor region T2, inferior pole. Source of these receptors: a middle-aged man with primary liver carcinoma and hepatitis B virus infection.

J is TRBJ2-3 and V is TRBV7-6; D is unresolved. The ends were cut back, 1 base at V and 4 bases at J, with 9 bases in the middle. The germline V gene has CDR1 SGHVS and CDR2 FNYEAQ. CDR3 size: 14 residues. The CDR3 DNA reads TGTGCCAGCAGCTTAGTCACAAGGGCAGATACGCAGTATTTT. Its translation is CASSLVTRADTQYF.

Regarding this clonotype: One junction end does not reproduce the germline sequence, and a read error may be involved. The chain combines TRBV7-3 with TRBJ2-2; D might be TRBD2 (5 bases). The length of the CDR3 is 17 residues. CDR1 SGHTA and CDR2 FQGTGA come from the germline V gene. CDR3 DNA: TGTGCCGGCAGCCACGACGAGGCGGTCGCGAACACCGGGGAGCTGTTATTT. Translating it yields CAGSHDEAVANTGELLF.

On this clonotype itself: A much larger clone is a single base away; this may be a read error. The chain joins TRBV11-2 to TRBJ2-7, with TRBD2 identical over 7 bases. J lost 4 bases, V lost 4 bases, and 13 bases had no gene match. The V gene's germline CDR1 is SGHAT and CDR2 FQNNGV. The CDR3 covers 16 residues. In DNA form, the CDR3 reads TGTGCCAGCAGCTCCCTTCTCGCGGGAGTGATGTACGAGCAGTACTTC. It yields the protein CASSSLLAGVMYEQYF. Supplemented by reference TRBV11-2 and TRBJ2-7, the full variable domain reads EAGVAQSPRYKIIEKRQSVAFWCNPISGHATLYWYQQILGQGPKLLIQFQNNGVVDDSQLPKDRFSAERLKGVDSTLKIQPAKLEDSAVYLCASSSLLAGVMYEQYFGPGTRLTVT.

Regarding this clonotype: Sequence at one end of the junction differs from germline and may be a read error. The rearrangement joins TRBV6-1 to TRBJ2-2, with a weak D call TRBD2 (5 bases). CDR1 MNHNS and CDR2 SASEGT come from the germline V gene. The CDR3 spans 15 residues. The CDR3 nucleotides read TGTGCCAGCAGTGAAGCTGACATAGATACCGGGGAGCTGTCTTTT. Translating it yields CASSEADIDTGELSF.

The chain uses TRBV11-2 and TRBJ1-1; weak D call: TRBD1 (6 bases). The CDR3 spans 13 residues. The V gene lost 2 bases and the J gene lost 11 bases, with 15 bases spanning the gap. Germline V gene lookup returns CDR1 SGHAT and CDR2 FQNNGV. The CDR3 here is CASSLHTGYNAFF. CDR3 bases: TGTGCCAGCAGCTTACATACAGGGTATAATGCTTTCTTT. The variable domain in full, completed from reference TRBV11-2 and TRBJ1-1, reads EAGVAQSPRYKIIEKRQSVAFWCNPISGHATLYWYQQILGQGPKLLIQFQNNGVVDDSQLPKDRFSAERLKGVDSTLKIQPAKLEDSAVYLCASSLHTGYNAFFGQGTRLTVV.